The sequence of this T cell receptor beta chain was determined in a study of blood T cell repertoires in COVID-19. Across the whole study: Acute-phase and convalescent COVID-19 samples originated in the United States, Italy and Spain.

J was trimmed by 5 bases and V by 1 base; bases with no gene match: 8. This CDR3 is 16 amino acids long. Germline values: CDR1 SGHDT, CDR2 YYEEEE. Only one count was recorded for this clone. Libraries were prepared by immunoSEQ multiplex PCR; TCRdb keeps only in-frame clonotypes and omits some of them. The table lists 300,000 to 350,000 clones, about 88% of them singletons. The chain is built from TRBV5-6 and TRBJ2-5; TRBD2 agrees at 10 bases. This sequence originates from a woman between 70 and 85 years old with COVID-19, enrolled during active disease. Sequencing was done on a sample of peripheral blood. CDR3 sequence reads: CASSLPPAGGRETQYF. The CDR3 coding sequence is TGTGCCAGCAGCTTGCCTCCAGCGGGGGGGCGGGAGACCCAGTACTTC. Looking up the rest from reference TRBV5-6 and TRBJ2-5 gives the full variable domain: DAGVTQSPTHLIKTRGQQVTLRCSPKSGHDTVSWYQQALGQGPQFIFQYYEEEERQRGNFPDRFSGHQFPNYSSELNVNALLLGDSALYLCASSLPPAGGRETQYFGPGTRLLVL.